This T cell receptor beta chain was recorded in a study of shared clonotypes between healthy human individuals. Study-wide background: In total, the donors were a couple of women and a few men aged 18 to 49.

Notes on the study in general: The naive CD4 repertoires of a handful of donors were compared, and approximately 4.5% of clonotypes were shared. Estimated clonotype richness was generally higher in naive than memory subsets.

The CDR3 has 12 amino acids. V gave up 0 bases and J gave up 7 bases, with 7 bases separating them. Looked up from germline, CDR1 is SGHDN and CDR2 is FVKESK. TCRdb's copy holds only in-frame clones and misses some; the assay was immunoSEQ multiplex PCR. Altogether about 2.4 million clones are present, around nine tenths being singletons, with the ten largest covering roughly 0.15%. Note on this clone: The target antigen is unknown.

The TCR was taken from a man aged 18 to 29 in good health. The gene calls are TRBV14 and TRBJ2-7; no definite D call. The sample was naive CD4+ T cells sorted from blood. Subset noted: CD45RA+ positively selected. The CDR3 DNA is TGTGCCAGCAGCCAAGACACGGAAGAGCAGTACTTC. This sequence encodes CASSQDTEEQYF.